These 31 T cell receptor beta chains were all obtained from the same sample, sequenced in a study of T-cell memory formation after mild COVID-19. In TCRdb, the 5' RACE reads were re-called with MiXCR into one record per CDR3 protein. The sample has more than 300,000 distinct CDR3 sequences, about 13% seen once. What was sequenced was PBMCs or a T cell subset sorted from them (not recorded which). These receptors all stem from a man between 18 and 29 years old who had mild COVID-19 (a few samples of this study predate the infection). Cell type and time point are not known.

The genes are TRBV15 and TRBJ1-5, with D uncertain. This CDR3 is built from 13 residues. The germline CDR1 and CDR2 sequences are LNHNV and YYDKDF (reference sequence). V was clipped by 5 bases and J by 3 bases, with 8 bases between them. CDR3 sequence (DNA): TGTGCCACCAGCCGGCACTACAATCAGCCCCAGCATTTT. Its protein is CATSRHYNQPQHF.

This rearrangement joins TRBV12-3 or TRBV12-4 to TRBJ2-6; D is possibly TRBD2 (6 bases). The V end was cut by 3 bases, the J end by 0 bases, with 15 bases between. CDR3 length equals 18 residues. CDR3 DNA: TGTGCCAGCAGTTTGTTTCGGCGGGGCCTCTCTGGGGCCAACGTCCTGACTTTC. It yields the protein CASSLFRRGLSGANVLTF.

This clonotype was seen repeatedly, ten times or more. CDR3 coding DNA: TGCGCCAGCAGCCCAACTAGCGGGGGAACCAATGAGCAGTTCTTC. Translation: CASSPTSGGTNEQFF. The chain employs TRBV5-1 and TRBJ2-1, with 11 bases fitting TRBD2. Germline CDR1 is SGHRS and CDR2 is YFSETQ. J was trimmed by 6 bases and V by 4 bases; bases with no gene match: 6. The CDR3 loop spans 15 amino acids. Looking up the rest from reference TRBV5-1 and TRBJ2-1 gives the full variable domain: KAGVTQTPRYLIKTRGQQVTLSCSPISGHRSVSWYQQTPGQGLQFLFEYFSETQRNKGNFPGRFSGRQFSNSRSEMNVSTLELGDSALYLCASSPTSGGTNEQFFGPGTRLTVL.

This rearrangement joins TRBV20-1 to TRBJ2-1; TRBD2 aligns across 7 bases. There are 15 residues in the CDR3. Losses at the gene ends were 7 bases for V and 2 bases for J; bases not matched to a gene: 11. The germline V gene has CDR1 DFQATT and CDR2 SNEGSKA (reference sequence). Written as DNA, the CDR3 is TGCAGTGGCCAAACCCCGGCGGGGGCCTACAATGAGCAGTTCTTC. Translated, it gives CSGQTPAGAYNEQFF.

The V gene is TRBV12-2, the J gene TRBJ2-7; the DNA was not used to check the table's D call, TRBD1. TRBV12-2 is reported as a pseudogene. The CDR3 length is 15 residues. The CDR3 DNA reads TGTGCAAGTCGCTCCGACAGGGATCCTACCTACGAGCAGTACGTC. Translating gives CASRSDRDPTYEQYV.

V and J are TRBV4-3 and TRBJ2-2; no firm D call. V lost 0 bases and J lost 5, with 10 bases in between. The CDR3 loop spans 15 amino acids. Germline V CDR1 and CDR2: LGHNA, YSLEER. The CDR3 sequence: CASSQDYVGTGELFF. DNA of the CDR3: TGCGCCAGCAGCCAAGATTACGTAGGGACCGGGGAGCTGTTTTTT.

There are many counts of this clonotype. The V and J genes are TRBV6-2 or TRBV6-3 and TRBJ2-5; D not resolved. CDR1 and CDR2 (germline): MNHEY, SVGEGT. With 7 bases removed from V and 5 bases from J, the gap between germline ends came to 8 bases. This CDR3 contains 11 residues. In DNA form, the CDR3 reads TGTGCCAGCACGTTGGGGGAGACCCAGTACTTC. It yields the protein CASTLGETQYF.

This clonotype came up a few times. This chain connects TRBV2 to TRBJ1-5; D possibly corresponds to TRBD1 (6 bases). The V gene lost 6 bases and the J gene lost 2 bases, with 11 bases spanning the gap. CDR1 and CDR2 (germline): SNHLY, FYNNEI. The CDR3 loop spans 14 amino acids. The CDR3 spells CASRRGGGNQPQHF. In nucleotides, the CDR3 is TGTGCCAGCAGGCGAGGGGGGGGCAATCAGCCCCAGCATTTT.

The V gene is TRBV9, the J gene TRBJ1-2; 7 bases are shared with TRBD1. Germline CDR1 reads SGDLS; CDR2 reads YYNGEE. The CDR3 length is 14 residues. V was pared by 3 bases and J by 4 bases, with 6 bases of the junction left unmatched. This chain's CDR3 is CASSAYRDSYGYTF. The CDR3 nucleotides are TGTGCCAGCAGCGCATACCGGGACAGCTATGGCTACACCTTC.

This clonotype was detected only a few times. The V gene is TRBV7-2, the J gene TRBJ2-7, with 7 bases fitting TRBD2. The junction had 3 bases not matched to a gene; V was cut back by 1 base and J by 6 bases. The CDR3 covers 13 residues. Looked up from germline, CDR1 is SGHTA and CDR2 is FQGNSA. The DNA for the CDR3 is TGTGCCAGCAGCTTAGGAGCGGGGAGCGAGCAGTACGTC. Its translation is CASSLGAGSEQYV.

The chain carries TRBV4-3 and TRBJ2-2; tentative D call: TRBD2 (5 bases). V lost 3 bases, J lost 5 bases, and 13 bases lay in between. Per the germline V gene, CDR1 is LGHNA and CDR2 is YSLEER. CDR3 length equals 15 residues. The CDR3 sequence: CASSQLGERTGELFF. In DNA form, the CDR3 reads TGCGCCAGCAGCCAGTTGGGAGAGAGGACCGGGGAGCTGTTTTTT.

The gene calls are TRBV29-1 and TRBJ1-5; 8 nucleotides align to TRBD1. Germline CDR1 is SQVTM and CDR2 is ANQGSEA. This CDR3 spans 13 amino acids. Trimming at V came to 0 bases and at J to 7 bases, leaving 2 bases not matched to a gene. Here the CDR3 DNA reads TGCAGCGTTGAAGAACAGGGGGGCCAGCCCCAGCATTTT. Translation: CSVEEQGGQPQHF.

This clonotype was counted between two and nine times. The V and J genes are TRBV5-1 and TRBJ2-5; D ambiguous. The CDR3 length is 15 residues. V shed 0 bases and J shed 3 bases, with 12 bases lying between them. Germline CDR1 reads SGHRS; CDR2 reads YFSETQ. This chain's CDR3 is CASSLDGGREETQYF. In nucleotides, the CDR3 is TGCGCCAGCAGCTTGGACGGCGGACGAGAAGAGACCCAGTACTTC.

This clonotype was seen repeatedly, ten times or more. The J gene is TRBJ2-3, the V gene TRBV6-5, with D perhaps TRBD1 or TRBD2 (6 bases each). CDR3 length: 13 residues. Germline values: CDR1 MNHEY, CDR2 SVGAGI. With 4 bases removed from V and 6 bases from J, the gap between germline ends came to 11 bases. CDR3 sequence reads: CASSFWGADTQYF. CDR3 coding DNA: TGTGCCAGCAGTTTTTGGGGGGCTGATACGCAGTATTTT.

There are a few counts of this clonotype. This chain's CDR3 is CASSQDHGGMNTEAFF. The CDR3 DNA follows: TGTGCCAGCAGCCAAGATCATGGAGGGATGAACACTGAAGCTTTCTTT. The V and J genes are TRBV3-1 and TRBJ1-1; D call uncertain. With 0 bases removed from V and 0 bases from J, the gap between germline ends came to 11 bases. The CDR3 consists of 16 residues. CDR1 and CDR2 from the germline V gene are LGHDT and YNNKEL (reference sequence).

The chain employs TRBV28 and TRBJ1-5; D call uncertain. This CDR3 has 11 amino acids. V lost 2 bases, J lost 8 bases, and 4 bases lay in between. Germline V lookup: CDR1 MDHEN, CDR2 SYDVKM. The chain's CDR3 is CASSLSKPQHF. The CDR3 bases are TGTGCCAGCAGTTTAAGTAAGCCCCAGCATTTT.

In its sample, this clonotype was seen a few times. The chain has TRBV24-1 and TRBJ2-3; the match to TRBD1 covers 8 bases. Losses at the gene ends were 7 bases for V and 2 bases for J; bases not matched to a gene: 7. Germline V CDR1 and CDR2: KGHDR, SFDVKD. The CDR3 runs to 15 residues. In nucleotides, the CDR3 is TGTGCCACCAGCCCCGGACAGGGCCACACAGATACGCAGTATTTT. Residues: CATSPGQGHTDTQYF.

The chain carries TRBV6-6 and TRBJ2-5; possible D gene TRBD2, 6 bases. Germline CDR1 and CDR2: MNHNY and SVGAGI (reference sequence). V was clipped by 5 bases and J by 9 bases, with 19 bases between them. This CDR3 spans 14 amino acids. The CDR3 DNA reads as TGTGCCAGCAGTCTATCCAGGGCCTCGGGAGCCCAGTACTTC. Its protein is CASSLSRASGAQYF.

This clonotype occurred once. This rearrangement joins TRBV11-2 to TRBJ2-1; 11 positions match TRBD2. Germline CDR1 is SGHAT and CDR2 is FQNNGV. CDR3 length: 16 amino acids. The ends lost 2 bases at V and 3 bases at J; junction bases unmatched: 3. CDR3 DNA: TGTGCCAGCAGCTTACCAGGACTAGCGGGCTACAATGAGCAGTTCTTC. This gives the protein CASSLPGLAGYNEQFF.

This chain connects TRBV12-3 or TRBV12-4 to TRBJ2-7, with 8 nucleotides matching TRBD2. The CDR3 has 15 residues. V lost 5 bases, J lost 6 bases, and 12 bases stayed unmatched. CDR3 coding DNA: TGTGCCAGCAGTCCAGGAGCGGGGGTCCTAGGCGAGCAGTACTTC. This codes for CASSPGAGVLGEQYF.

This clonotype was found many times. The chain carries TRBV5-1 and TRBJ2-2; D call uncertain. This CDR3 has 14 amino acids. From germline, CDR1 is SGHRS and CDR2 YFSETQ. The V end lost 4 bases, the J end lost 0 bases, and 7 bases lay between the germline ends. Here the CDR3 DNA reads TGCGCCAGCAGCATAACCACGAACACCGGGGAGCTGTTTTTT. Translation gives CASSITTNTGELFF.

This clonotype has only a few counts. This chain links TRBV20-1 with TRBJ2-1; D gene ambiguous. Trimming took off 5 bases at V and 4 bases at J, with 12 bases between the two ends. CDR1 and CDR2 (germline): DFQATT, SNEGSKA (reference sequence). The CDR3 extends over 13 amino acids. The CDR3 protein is CSAERPPYNEQFF. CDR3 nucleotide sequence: TGCAGTGCTGAGAGACCGCCTTACAATGAGCAGTTCTTC.

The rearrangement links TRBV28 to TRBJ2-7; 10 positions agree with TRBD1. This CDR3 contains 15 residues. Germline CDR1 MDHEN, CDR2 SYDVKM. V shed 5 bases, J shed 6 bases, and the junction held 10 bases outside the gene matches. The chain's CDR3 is CASSHRDRGFGEQYV. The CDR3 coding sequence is TGTGCCAGCAGTCACCGGGACAGGGGATTTGGCGAGCAGTACGTC.

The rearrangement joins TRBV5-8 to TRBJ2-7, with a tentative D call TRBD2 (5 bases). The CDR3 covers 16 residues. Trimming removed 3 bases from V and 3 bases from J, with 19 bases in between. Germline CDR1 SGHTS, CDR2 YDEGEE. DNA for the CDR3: TGTGCCAGCAGCTCCGAAGGAGGTCAGGCGTACTACGAGCAGTACGTC. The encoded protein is CASSSEGGQAYYEQYV.

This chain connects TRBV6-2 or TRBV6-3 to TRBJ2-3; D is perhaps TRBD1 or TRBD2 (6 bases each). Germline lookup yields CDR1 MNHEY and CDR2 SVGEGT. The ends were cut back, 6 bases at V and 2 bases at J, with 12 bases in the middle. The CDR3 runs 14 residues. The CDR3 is CASSPGEDTDTQYF. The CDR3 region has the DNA TGTGCCAGCAGCCCAGGGGAGGACACAGATACGCAGTATTTT.

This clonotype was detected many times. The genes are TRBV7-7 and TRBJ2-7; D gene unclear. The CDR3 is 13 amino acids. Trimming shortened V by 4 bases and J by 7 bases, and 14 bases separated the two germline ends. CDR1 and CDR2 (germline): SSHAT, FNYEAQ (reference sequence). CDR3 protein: CASSYRWEGEQYF. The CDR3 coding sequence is TGTGCCAGCAGCTACCGTTGGGAAGGAGAGCAGTACTTC.

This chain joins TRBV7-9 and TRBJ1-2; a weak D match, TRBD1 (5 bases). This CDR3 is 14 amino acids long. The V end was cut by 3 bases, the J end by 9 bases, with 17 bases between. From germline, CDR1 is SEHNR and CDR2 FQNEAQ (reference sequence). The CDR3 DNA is TGTGCCAGCAGCTTCCCCCTCGACAGTATGAGCTACACCTTC. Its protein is CASSFPLDSMSYTF.

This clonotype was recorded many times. The CDR3 DNA is TGCAGCGTTGATGAGACGACGGAGACCCAGTACTTC. Encoded protein: CSVDETTETQYF. The chain couples TRBV29-1 to TRBJ2-5; no reliable D call. Deletions cut 3 bases from V and 5 bases from J, with 10 bases between. CDR3 length equals 12 residues. Germline CDR1 is SQVTM and CDR2 is ANQGSEA. Supplemented by reference TRBV29-1 and TRBJ2-5, the full variable domain reads SAVISQKPSRDICQRGTSLTIQCQVDSQVTMMFWYRQQPGQSLTLIATANQGSEATYESGFVIDKFPISRPNLTFSTLTVSNMSPEDSSIYLCSVDETTETQYFGPGTRLLVL.

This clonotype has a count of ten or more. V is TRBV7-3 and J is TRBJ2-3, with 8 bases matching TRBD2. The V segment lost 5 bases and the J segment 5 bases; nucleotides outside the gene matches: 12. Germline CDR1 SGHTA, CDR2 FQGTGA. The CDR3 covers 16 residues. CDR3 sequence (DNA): TGTGCCAGCAGCCCTCGGGGGGGGGCTGGAGGAGATACGCAGTATTTT. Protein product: CASSPRGGAGGDTQYF. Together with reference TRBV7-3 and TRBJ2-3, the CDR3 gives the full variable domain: GAGVSQTPSNKVTEKGKYVELRCDPISGHTALYWYRQSLGQGPEFLIYFQGTGAADDSGLPNDRFFAVRPEGSVSTLKIQRTERGDSAVYLCASSPRGGAGGDTQYFGPGTRLTVL.

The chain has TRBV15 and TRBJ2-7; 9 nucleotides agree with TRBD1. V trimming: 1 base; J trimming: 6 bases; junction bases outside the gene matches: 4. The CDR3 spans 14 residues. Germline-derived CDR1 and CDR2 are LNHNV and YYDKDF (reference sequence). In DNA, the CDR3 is TGTGCCACCAGCAGAGGCGGGACAGGGCTCGAGCAGTACGTC. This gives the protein CATSRGGTGLEQYV.

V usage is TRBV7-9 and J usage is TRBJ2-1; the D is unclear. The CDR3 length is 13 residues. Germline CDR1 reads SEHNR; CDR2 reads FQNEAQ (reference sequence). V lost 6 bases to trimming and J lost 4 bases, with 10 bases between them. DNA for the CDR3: TGTGCCAGCAGGCTATTAGTATACAATGAGCAGTTCTTC. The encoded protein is CASRLLVYNEQFF.